These 11 T cell receptor beta chains were sequenced from one sample in a study of T cell changes during pregnancy in multiple sclerosis. Profiled with immunoSEQ multiplex PCR; TCRdb holds only in-frame clones, not every one. The sample holds about 58,000 clones; roughly 93% are singletons and the top ten take less than 4.5%. The sequencing used CD8+ T cells from peripheral blood mononuclear cells, collected in the second trimester of pregnancy. The receptors originated from a female donor with multiple sclerosis, enrolled in a pregnancy study.

The V gene is TRBV7-9, the J gene TRBJ2-1; D is possibly TRBD1 (6 bases). This CDR3 region has 15 residues. Trimming cost V 5 bases and J 7 bases, with 18 bases left between them. CDR1 is SEHNR, CDR2 FQNEAQ, per germline (reference sequence). The DNA for the CDR3 is TGTGCCAGCAGCCCCCGGGACATTCCCGGGAATGAGCAGTTCTTC. It encodes CASSPRDIPGNEQFF.

The chain joins TRBV5-1 to TRBJ2-2; 8 nucleotides line up with TRBD1. Germline V CDR1 and CDR2: SGHRS, YFSETQ. The CDR3 length is 15 residues. V shed 0 bases, J shed 4 bases, and the junction held 2 bases outside the gene matches. The CDR3 loop reads CASSLGQGTTGELFF. The CDR3 DNA reads as TGCGCCAGCAGCTTGGGACAGGGGACCACCGGGGAGCTGTTTTTT. Supplemented by reference TRBV5-1 and TRBJ2-2, the full variable domain reads KAGVTQTPRYLIKTRGQQVTLSCSPISGHRSVSWYQQTPGQGLQFLFEYFSETQRNKGNFPGRFSGRQFSNSRSEMNVSTLELGDSALYLCASSLGQGTTGELFFGEGSRLTVL.

V usage is TRBV18 and J usage is TRBJ2-7; D is possibly TRBD1 (6 bases). CDR1 is KGHSH, CDR2 LQKENI, per germline. The V end lost 2 bases, the J end lost 7 bases, and 15 bases lay between the germline ends. The CDR3 consists of 14 residues. CDR3 in amino acids: CASSPFGLQGEQYF. The CDR3 coding sequence is TGTGCCAGCTCACCATTTGGACTTCAGGGGGAGCAGTACTTC.

The J gene is TRBJ2-5, the V gene TRBV11-2; D unresolved. This CDR3 spans 14 amino acids. CDR1 is SGHAT, CDR2 FQNNGV, per germline. Trimming took off 4 bases at V and 3 bases at J, with 12 bases between the two ends. The CDR3 DNA follows: TGTGCCAGCAGCTCTCCCGCGCGCGAAGAGACCCAGTACTTC. Its translation: CASSSPAREETQYF.

The V call is TRBV29-1, the J call TRBJ2-7, with 8 bases aligning to TRBD1. The CDR3 has 14 amino acids. From germline, CDR1 is SQVTM and CDR2 ANQGSEA. J gave up 1 base and V 5 bases, and 7 bases lay outside the gene matches. The CDR3 bases are TGCAGCGTTTCCGGGACAGGCAAATCCTACGAGCAGTACTTC. Encoded protein: CSVSGTGKSYEQYF.

This chain links TRBV10-3 with TRBJ1-1; tentatively, D is TRBD1 (5 bases). Trimming removed 2 bases from V and 7 bases from J, with 14 bases in between. CDR1 is ENHRY and CDR2 is SYGVKD in the germline V gene. This CDR3 has 14 amino acids. The CDR3 region is CAISERALGGEAFF. As DNA, the CDR3 is TGTGCCATCAGTGAGAGAGCCCTGGGGGGTGAAGCTTTCTTT.

On this clone itself: One end of the junction varies from germline; a read error may be responsible. The genes are TRBV30 and TRBJ2-7, with 10 bases lining up with TRBD2. Germline V lookup: CDR1 GTSNPN, CDR2 SVGIG (reference sequence). CDR3 length: 16 amino acids. The CDR3 here is CAWSGLAGAISYGQYF. The CDR3 coding sequence is TGTGCCTGGAGTGGGCTAGCGGGAGCCATCTCCTACGGGCAGTACTTC.

This chain connects TRBV15 to TRBJ1-4; 8 bases fit TRBD1. Germline-derived CDR1 and CDR2 are LNHNV and YYDKDF (reference sequence). After removal of 5 bases from V and 12 bases from J, the junction contained 17 bases not matched to a gene. This CDR3 region has 16 residues. CDR3 loop: CATSAKDRGPLSQLFF. The CDR3 DNA sequence: TGTGCCACCAGCGCAAAAGACAGGGGCCCTCTTTCGCAACTGTTTTTT.

The chain recombines TRBV6-4 with TRBJ2-3; tentatively, D is TRBD2 (5 bases). V shed 0 bases and J shed 0 bases, with 10 bases lying between them. CDR1 and CDR2 from the germline V gene are MRHNA and SNTAGT. This CDR3 region has 16 residues. CDR3 DNA: TGTGCCAGCAGTGACTCGGCGACGGGGAGCACAGATACGCAGTATTTT. Translation gives CASSDSATGSTDTQYF.

This clone is medium-sized (0.01 to 0.1%) within its sample. The rearrangement joins TRBV13 to TRBJ1-2, with 8 bases that match TRBD1. Losses at the gene ends were 7 bases for V and 4 bases for J; bases not matched to a gene: 8. This CDR3 has 14 residues. Germline loops: CDR1 PRHDT, CDR2 FYEKMQ (reference sequence). Written as DNA, the CDR3 is TGTGCCAGCATCCACCAAGGGACAGGCTATGGCTACACCTTC. Translating gives CASIHQGTGYGYTF.

This clone was recorded only once. The chain is built from TRBV27 and TRBJ2-7; TRBD2 aligns across 9 bases. With V trimmed by 5 bases and J by 3 bases, 5 bases remained unmatched. From germline, CDR1 is MNHEY and CDR2 SMNVEV (reference sequence). The CDR3 runs to 14 residues. CDR3 DNA sequence: TGTGCCAGCAGTCTAGCGGGGTCTTTCTACGAGCAGTACTTC. Translating gives CASSLAGSFYEQYF.